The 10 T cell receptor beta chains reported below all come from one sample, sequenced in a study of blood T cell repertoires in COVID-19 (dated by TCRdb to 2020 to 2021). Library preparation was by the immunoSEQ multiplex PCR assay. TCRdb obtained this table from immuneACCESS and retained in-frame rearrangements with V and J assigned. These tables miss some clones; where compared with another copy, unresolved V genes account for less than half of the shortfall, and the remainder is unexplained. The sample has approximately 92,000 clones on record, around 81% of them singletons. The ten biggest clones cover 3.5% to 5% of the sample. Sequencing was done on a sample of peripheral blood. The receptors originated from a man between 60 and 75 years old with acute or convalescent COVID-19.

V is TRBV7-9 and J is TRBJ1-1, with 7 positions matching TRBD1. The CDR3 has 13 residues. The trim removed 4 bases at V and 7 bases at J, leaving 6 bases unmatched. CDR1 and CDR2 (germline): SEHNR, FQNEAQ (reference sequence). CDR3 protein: CASSSSGGFEAFF. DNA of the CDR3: TGTGCCAGCAGCTCGTCAGGGGGTTTTGAAGCTTTCTTT.

The CDR3 DNA sequence: TGCGCCAGCAGTGATACCCTAGCGGGGCGACAAGAGACCCAGTACTTC. Translated, it gives CASSDTLAGRQETQYF. The J gene is TRBJ2-5, the V gene TRBV10-2; 9 positions agree with TRBD2. The CDR3 runs to 16 residues. The trim removed 3 bases at V and 2 bases at J, leaving 7 bases unmatched. Germline V gene sequence: CDR1 WSHSY, CDR2 SAAADI.

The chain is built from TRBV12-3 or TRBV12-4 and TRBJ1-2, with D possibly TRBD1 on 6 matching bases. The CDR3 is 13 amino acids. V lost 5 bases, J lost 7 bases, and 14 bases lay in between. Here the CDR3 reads CASSAQGVSGYTF. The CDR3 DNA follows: TGTGCCAGCAGTGCACAGGGAGTCTCTGGCTACACCTTC.

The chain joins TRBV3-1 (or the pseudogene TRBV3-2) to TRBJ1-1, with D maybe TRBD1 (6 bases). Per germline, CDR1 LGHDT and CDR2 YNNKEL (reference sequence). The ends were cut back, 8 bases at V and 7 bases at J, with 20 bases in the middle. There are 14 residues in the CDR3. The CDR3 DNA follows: TGTGCCAGCGCGGGGGCACGGGGTCAGATTGAAGCTTTCTTT. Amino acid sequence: CASAGARGQIEAFF.

For the CDR3, the DNA is TGTGCCTGGAGTGGGGGATCACAGGGGGTGGCGATGAACACTGAAGCTTTCTTT. Residues: CAWSGGSQGVAMNTEAFF. J is TRBJ1-1 and V is TRBV30; 8 bases are shared with TRBD1. V dropped 1 base and J dropped 0; count of bases not matched to a gene: 13. Germline CDR1 and CDR2: GTSNPN and SVGIG (reference sequence). The length of the CDR3 is 18 residues.

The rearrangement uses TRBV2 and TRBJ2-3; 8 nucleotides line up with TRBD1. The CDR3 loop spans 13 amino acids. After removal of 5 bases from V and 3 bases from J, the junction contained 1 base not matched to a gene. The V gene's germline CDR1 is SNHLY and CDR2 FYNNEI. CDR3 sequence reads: CASSTGGTDTQYF. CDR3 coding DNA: TGTGCCAGCAGTACAGGGGGTACAGATACGCAGTATTTT.

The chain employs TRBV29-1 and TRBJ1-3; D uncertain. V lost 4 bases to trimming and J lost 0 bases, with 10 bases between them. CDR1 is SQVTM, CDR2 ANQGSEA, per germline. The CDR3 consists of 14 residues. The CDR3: CSVGYSNSGNTIYF. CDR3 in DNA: TGCAGCGTTGGGTACAGTAACTCTGGAAACACCATATATTTT.

CDR3 in amino acids: CASSPDRTEQFF. For the CDR3, the DNA is TGCGCCAGCAGCCCCGACAGGACCGAGCAGTTCTTC. The rearrangement joins TRBV5-1 to TRBJ2-1, with D maybe TRBD1 (6 bases). CDR1 and CDR2 from the germline V gene are SGHRS and YFSETQ. Between the trimmed V and J ends, which lost 4 bases and 10 bases, there was a span of 12 bases. The CDR3 contains 12 residues.

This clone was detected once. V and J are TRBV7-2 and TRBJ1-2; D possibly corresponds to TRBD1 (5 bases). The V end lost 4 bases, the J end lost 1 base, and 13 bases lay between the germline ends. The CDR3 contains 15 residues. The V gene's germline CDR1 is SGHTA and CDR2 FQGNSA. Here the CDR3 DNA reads TGTGCCAGCAGCTCTAGTGGGGCGCTTAACTATGGCTACACCTTC. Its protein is CASSSSGALNYGYTF.

The CDR3 nucleotides read TGTGCCTGGAATCGGGTAGGGAGGAACAATGAGCAGTTCTTC. Its translation is CAWNRVGRNNEQFF. This chain connects TRBV30 to TRBJ2-1, with D possibly matching TRBD2 (6 bases). Trimming took off 4 bases at V and 5 bases at J, with 15 bases between the two ends. This CDR3 contains 14 residues. The germline gives CDR1 GTSNPN, CDR2 SVGIG (reference sequence).